This T cell receptor (beta chain) was recovered during a study of cytomegalovirus exposure and HLA in healthy donors. This PCR relied on a set of 60 Vbeta primers and 13 Jbeta primers. Per the authors' pipeline: Later, tens of millions of unique TCR beta chains were counted in an analysis, and roughly 11 million of them were shared. TCRdb's table, derived via immunoSEQ multiplex PCR, lists solely in-frame clones and lacks some. The V and J calls and clone size are taken from that table; D and trimming were inferred from the DNA. The profile shows about 260,000 clones, roughly four fifths of them singletons. As regards this clone: Other DNA sequences within the sample encode an identical CDR3.

Material: PBMCs. This sequence originates from a woman aged 40-49 years in good health and CMV-seropositive.

CDR3: CSATTSVEQFF. In DNA form, the CDR3 reads TGCAGTGCTACCACTAGCGTTGAGCAGTTCTTC. The chain couples TRBV20-1 to TRBJ2-1; 7 bases agree with TRBD2. The trim removed 4 bases at V and 9 bases at J, leaving 3 bases unmatched. CDR1 and CDR2 (germline): DFQATT, SNEGSKA (reference sequence). This CDR3 is built from 11 residues.